This TCR beta chain came from a study of T cell repertoires in cytomegalovirus infection. Study in general: CMV infection together with matching HLA type was indicated by public TCR beta signatures.

The sample holds one count of this clonotype. CDR3 length equals 13 residues. The germline gives CDR1 SGHAT, CDR2 FQNNGV. Deletions cut 1 base from V and 6 bases from J, with 9 bases between. TCRdb passed the reads through MiXCR, listing each CDR3 protein once. Among 150,000 to 200,000 distinct CDR3 sequences, 28% were seen once, and the ten largest hold approximately 31%. The chain has TRBV11-2 and TRBJ1-1; D is possibly TRBD1 (5 bases). The sequencing sample was made of PBMCs. The origin of this receptor is a human donor in good health (CMV status not recorded). Some clones in this sample may be carry-over from other donors' samples. CDR3 residues: CASSLGGFSEAFF. CDR3 DNA: TGTGCCAGCAGCTTAGGGGGGTTCTCTGAAGCTTTCTTT.